This T cell receptor beta chain was captured by sequencing in a study of beta chain features in type 1 diabetes (dated by TCRdb to 2017 to 2018). Study-wide context: Mean age, gender distribution, total cell number and subset yield did not differ between patients and healthy donors. A total of over 95,000,000 sorted cells were examined across all samples, and RNA yield correlated strongly with the number of cells per subset. In the study, TCRB repertoires of sorted circulating CD4+ T cell subsets from recently diagnosed type 1 diabetes patients were compared with those of matched healthy donors. Whereas all 28 donors provided naive and central memory subsets, regulatory and stem cell-like memory subsets were isolated from just 8 patients and about 8 healthy donors. Beyond this particular receptor, the publication reports: Because the HLA sub-analyses included only small numbers of individuals, any influence of HLA type on TCRB rearrangement was left unresolved. A moderate but significant shortening of TCRB CDR3 length was observed in type 1 diabetes patients in all four CD4+ subsets. Patients with type 1 diabetes made fewer insertions and deleted more nucleotides at VDJ recombination sites, implying thymic rearrangement abnormalities. PCR might favor shorter templates, but patient and control samples were amplified and corrected together, so any skew would affect both groups equally. The naive, central memory and regulatory TCRB repertoires appeared to resemble one another more closely among patients than among healthy donors. Because cDNA rather than genomic DNA was sequenced, highly expressing activated cells could have been over-represented, although no difference in activation and CD3 levels was found between groups.

Worth noting for this clone: What antigen it recognizes has not been identified. Per-base qualities were not stored, and no clone one base away is much larger.

From each donor, a single peripheral blood sample of 95 to 150 mL on average was drawn into heparinised tubes. A BD FACSAria II was used to sort naive, central memory, regulatory and stem cell-like memory CD4+ T cells with a panel that included CD45RO, CCR7, CD25, CD127, CD95 and CD27. A purity above 95% was achieved for all sorted populations. Right away, PBMCs were isolated by Lymphoprep density gradient centrifugation and were stained directly, with no culture step. So that batch effects would be minimized, each experiment stained and sorted samples in pairs, pairing one healthy donor with one patient. Taken from cysteine to phenylalanine, the CDR3 has 12 residues. Here the CDR3 DNA is all that survives: 36 bases in frame from base 1. Per the germline V gene (reference sequence), LNHDA is the CDR1 and SQIVND is the CDR2. V is cut by 4 bases and J by 9 bases, and the space between the germline ends is 10 bases.

The High Capacity cDNA Reverse Transcription Kit was used to reverse transcribe all of the isolated RNA, meaning that expressed TCRB transcripts were what got sequenced. Deep immunoSEQ sequencing was performed on naive, central memory and regulatory T cell samples, with an average of about 3.6 million total reads per sample. After sorted cells were lysed in RLT buffer, RNA was extracted with DNase-treated RNeasy Micro or Mini kits, with the choice depending on cell number. To prevent cross-contamination, every cell subset was processed on its own, while patient and healthy donor samples were processed together. Using the immunoSEQ multiplex PCR, TCRB sequences were amplified from cDNA into 87-bp fragments spanning the CDR3 region. Amplicons were sequenced on the Illumina HiSeq platform. Turning to the authors' computational methods: Synthetic template baselines were used to correct PCR bias computationally, reads within Hamming distance 2 were collapsed together, and singletons that could not be merged were discarded. Reads were aligned against IMGT so that V, D and J genes, CDR3 length and insertions or deletions at six rearrangement sites could be assigned. Within each subset, clonotype counts were normalized to sorted cell number, and only after that were true diversity and Gini coefficients computed with the tcR R package. Repertoire sharing was quantified using the overlap coefficient calculated on TCRB nucleotide sequences. In its TCRdb copy, this immuneACCESS table keeps in-frame sequences only and misses some clones. Where compared with another copy, unresolved V genes explain less than half of these, and the others have no known cause. V and J calls plus clone size are reproduced from that table; the DNA served to infer D and trimming. For this sample there are 150,000 to 180,000 clones; about 9.4% appear just once. The top ten hold approximately 0.5% of the sample.

Sequenced input: central memory CD4+ T cells from blood. The TCR sequence derives from a young man with type 1 diabetes. Recombination joined TRBV19 with TRBJ2-1; the best D guess is TRBD2, with 5 bases matching. The bases are TGTGCCAGTAGTACCCAAGGGAGTGAGCAGTTCTTC. Protein translation: CASSTQGSEQFF. With the rest looked up from the reference TRBV19 and TRBJ2-1 genes rather than sequenced, the full variable domain is DGGITQSPKYLFRKEGQNVTLSCEQNLNHDAMYWYRQDPGQGLRLIYYSQIVNDFQKGDIAEGYSVSREKKESFPLTVTSAQKNPTAFYLCASSTQGSEQFFGPGTRLTVL.